Here is one TCR beta chain with its context. The antigen is not known. CDR1 SGHRS and CDR2 YFSETQ come from the germline V gene. Unmatched junction bases numbered 18, after V lost 0 bases and J lost 4 bases. There are 19 residues in the CDR3. The study reverse transcribed the entire isolated RNA, so it sequenced expressed TCRB transcripts. Sequencing used immunoSEQ multiplex PCR; TCRdb keeps in-frame clones, though not all of them. The data contain some 700,000 clones, about an eighth of them singletons. This specimen belongs to a study of beta chain features in type 1 diabetes. Study-level results: For Type 1 diabetes patients, all four CD4+ subsets carried TCRB CDR3s that were moderately but significantly shorter.

The specimen was naive CD4+ T cells from blood. This TCR derives from a man aged 18 to 30 with type 1 diabetes. The chain couples TRBV5-1 to TRBJ2-7; 8 bases are shared with TRBD1. CDR3 protein: CASSLGTPGQGRWWYEQYF. The CDR3 DNA reads as TGCGCCAGCAGCTTGGGAACCCCTGGACAGGGCAGGTGGTGGTACGAGCAGTACTTC. The full variable domain, in which reference TRBV5-1 and TRBJ2-7 provide the parts outside the CDR3, is KAGVTQTPRYLIKTRGQQVTLSCSPISGHRSVSWYQQTPGQGLQFLFEYFSETQRNKGNFPGRFSGRQFSNSRSEMNVSTLELGDSALYLCASSLGTPGQGRWWYEQYFGPGTRLTVT.